Shown below are 16 T cell receptor beta chains from a single sample sequenced in a study of blood T cell repertoires in COVID-19. Clones were read by immunoSEQ multiplex PCR, and TCRdb kept only the in-frame ones, dropping some. The sample comprises approximately 77,000 clones, 80% to 90% of which are singletons, and 15% to 20% rests with the top ten. Sequencing was done on a sample of peripheral blood. Source of these receptors: an older woman with acute or convalescent COVID-19.

The chain carries TRBV9 and TRBJ2-2; D gene uncertain. The CDR3 is made up of 14 amino acids. Trimming took 0 bases from V and 6 from J, leaving 9 bases between them. Germline CDR1 is SGDLS and CDR2 is YYNGEE. The CDR3 sequence is CASSVDHEAGELFF. CDR3 sequence (DNA): TGTGCCAGCAGCGTAGATCATGAGGCCGGGGAGCTGTTTTTT.

The chain links TRBV30 to TRBJ1-2, with 8 positions matching TRBD1. V lost 3 bases to trimming and J lost 4 bases; unmatched junction nucleotides: 7. Germline V gene data show CDR1 as GTSNPN and CDR2 as SVGIG (reference sequence). This CDR3 is 14 amino acids long. The CDR3 is CAWSRDRKSYGYTF. The CDR3 DNA reads TGTGCCTGGAGCCGGGACAGGAAAAGCTATGGCTACACCTTC.

The rearrangement links TRBV11-2 to TRBJ2-7; possibly TRBD2 for D (6 bases). This CDR3 has 15 residues. Trimming cost V 6 bases and J 0 bases, with 15 bases left between them. The germline CDR1 and CDR2 sequences are SGHAT and FQNNGV. CDR3 coding DNA: TGTGCCAGCAGGGAGGGAGCCCTAAGCTCCTACGAGCAGTACGTC. Residues: CASREGALSSYEQYV.

This clone was counted at least ten times. The chain employs TRBV7-9 and TRBJ1-5, with a tentative D call TRBD1 (5 bases). This CDR3 is built from 12 residues. Per the germline V gene, CDR1 is SEHNR and CDR2 is FQNEAQ (reference sequence). With 5 bases removed from V and 6 bases from J, the gap between germline ends came to 8 bases. The CDR3 spells CASSLGPQPQHF. In nucleotides, the CDR3 is TGTGCCAGCAGCCTGGGGCCTCAGCCCCAGCATTTT.

V and J are TRBV5-1 and TRBJ2-2; possibly TRBD2 for D (6 bases). V lost 1 base and J lost 4, with 11 bases in between. The CDR3 sequence is 15 residues long. From germline, CDR1 is SGHRS and CDR2 YFSETQ. This CDR3 is CASSLLGGPTGELFF. The DNA of the CDR3 is TGCGCCAGCAGCTTGTTGGGGGGTCCCACCGGGGAGCTGTTTTTT.

The chain combines TRBV10-2 with TRBJ2-1, with TRBD1 identical over 7 bases. The CDR3 covers 14 residues. Trimming removed 7 bases from V and 4 bases from J; junction bases left unmatched: 7. CDR1 and CDR2 (germline): WSHSY, SAAADI. The CDR3 loop reads CASIYEGAYNEQFF. In DNA, the CDR3 is TGCGCCAGCATTTACGAGGGGGCTTACAATGAGCAGTTCTTC.

CDR3 region: CSVARSENTEAFF. DNA for the CDR3: TGCAGCGTTGCCCGTTCAGAGAACACTGAAGCTTTCTTT. The genes are TRBV29-1 and TRBJ1-1; unclear D gene. The CDR3 is 13 amino acids. Looked up from germline, CDR1 is SQVTM and CDR2 is ANQGSEA. V was cut by 4 bases and J by 1 base, with 10 bases left in between.

This clone has a single count. The V gene is TRBV7-9, the J gene TRBJ1-4; perhaps TRBD1 as D (6 bases). This CDR3 has 13 amino acids. V shed 3 bases and J shed 10 bases, with 12 bases lying between them. Germline CDR1 is SEHNR and CDR2 is FQNEAQ (reference sequence). This CDR3 reads CASSLAGAAKLFF. For the CDR3, the DNA is TGTGCCAGCAGCTTGGCAGGGGCGGCAAAACTGTTTTTT.

CDR3 DNA: TGTGCCAGCGTATGGGGAACAGGTTCGATCACGGATGGCTACACCTTC. Its translation is CASVWGTGSITDGYTF. The genes are TRBV7-9 and TRBJ1-2; weak D call: TRBD1 (5 bases). The CDR3 has 16 amino acids. CDR1 is SEHNR and CDR2 is FQNEAQ in the germline V gene (reference sequence). The V gene lost 8 bases and the J gene lost 6 bases, with 25 bases spanning the gap.

V and J are TRBV25-1 and TRBJ1-1, with 10 bases that match TRBD1. CDR3 length: 17 amino acids. Germline V CDR1 and CDR2: MGHDK, SYGVNS. After removal of 1 base from V and 2 bases from J, the junction contained 7 bases not matched to a gene. CDR3 residues: CASSEWGQGTPNTEAFF. In DNA, the CDR3 is TGTGCCAGCAGTGAATGGGGACAGGGGACCCCCAACACTGAAGCTTTCTTT.

This chain uses TRBV29-1 with TRBJ1-2; maybe TRBD1 (6 bases). This CDR3 spans 13 amino acids. The V end was cut by 5 bases, the J end by 4 bases, with 14 bases between. Germline CDR1 and CDR2: SQVTM and ANQGSEA. The CDR3 nucleotides read TGCAGCGTTTACAGGGATTCCGTCTATGGCTACACCTTC. This codes for CSVYRDSVYGYTF. The complete variable domain, with remaining parts taken from reference TRBV29-1 and TRBJ1-2, reads SAVISQKPSRDICQRGTSLTIQCQVDSQVTMMFWYRQQPGQSLTLIATANQGSEATYESGFVIDKFPISRPNLTFSTLTVSNMSPEDSSIYLCSVYRDSVYGYTFGSGTRLTVV.

This rearrangement joins TRBV6-5 to TRBJ1-1; D unresolved. Trimming shortened V by 2 bases and J by 2 bases, and 9 bases separated the two germline ends. In germline, CDR1 is MNHEY, CDR2 SVGAGI. This CDR3 is built from 14 residues. CDR3 amino acids: CASSYTSGNTEAFF. In nucleotides, the CDR3 is TGTGCCAGCAGTTACACGTCAGGAAACACTGAAGCTTTCTTT.

This clone has more than one count but fewer than ten. The rearrangement joins TRBV30 to TRBJ1-1; D gene uncertain. This CDR3 contains 13 residues. Germline CDR1 GTSNPN, CDR2 SVGIG (reference sequence). The V end lost 3 bases, the J end lost 6 bases, and 14 bases lay between the germline ends. CDR3 DNA: TGTGCCTGGAGCTCTCGAGGTTCAGCTGAAGCTTTCTTT. Translated, it gives CAWSSRGSAEAFF. Using reference TRBV30 and TRBJ1-1 for the parts outside the CDR3, the full variable domain is SQTIHQWPATLVQPVGSPLSLECTVEGTSNPNLYWYRQAAGRGLQLLFYSVGIGQISSEVPQNLSASRPQDRQFILSSKKLLLSDSGFYLCAWSSRGSAEAFFGQGTRLTVV.

In this sample, this clone turned up a few times. The rearrangement joins TRBV5-4 to TRBJ2-1; 9 bases agree with TRBD2. V trimming: 4 bases; J trimming: 8 bases; junction bases outside the gene matches: 7. The CDR3 loop spans 14 amino acids. Per germline, CDR1 SGHNT and CDR2 YYREEE (reference sequence). The chain's CDR3 is CASSGTGTSHEQFF. In DNA form, the CDR3 reads TGTGCCAGCAGCGGAACCGGGACTAGCCATGAGCAGTTCTTC.

J is TRBJ1-5 and V is TRBV18, with D uncertain. Germline loops: CDR1 KGHSH, CDR2 LQKENI. V lost 2 bases and J lost 10, with 15 bases in between. This CDR3 region has 14 residues. In nucleotides, the CDR3 is TGTGCCAGCTCACCAGAAGACAACCTCTCCCCCCAGCATTTT. This sequence encodes CASSPEDNLSPQHF.

A note on this clone: An end of the junction differs from the germline gene, which may be a read error. This sequence joins TRBV7-2 and TRBJ2-3; 11 bases match TRBD2. The CDR3 sequence is 15 residues long. The germline CDR1 and CDR2 sequences are SGHTA and FQGNSA. This CDR3 is CASSLAGGFTDTQYF. CDR3 DNA: TGTGCCAGCAGCCTAGCGGGGGGTTTCACAGATACGCAGTATTTT.